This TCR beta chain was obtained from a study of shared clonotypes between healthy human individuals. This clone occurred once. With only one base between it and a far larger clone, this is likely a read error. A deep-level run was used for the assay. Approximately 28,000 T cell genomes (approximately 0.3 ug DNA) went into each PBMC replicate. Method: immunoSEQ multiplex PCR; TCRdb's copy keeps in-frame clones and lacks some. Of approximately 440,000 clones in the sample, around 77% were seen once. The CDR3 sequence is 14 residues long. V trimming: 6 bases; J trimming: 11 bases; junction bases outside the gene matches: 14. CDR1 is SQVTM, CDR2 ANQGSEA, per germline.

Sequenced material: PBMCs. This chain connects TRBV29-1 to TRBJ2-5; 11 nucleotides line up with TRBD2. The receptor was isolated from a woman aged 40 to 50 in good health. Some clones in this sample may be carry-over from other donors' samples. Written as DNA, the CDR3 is TGCAGCGTCTTGACTAGCGGGAAGCCGGGGGAGCAGTACTTC. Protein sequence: CSVLTSGKPGEQYF.